The rows below give T cell receptor beta chains drawn from one sample of a study of spatial heterogeneity in lung cancer. TCRdb redid the calling of the 5' RACE reads with MiXCR, one entry per CDR3 protein. The data contain about 120,000 distinct CDR3 sequences, less than 15% of them singletons. Material: PBMCs, obtained at follow-up. The origin of the receptors is a male donor with early-stage non-small cell lung cancer. Both conserved end residues are part of each CDR3. The D gene is left open where the match is weak.

d_call j_call v_call cdr3_aa
- TRBJ2-3 TRBV10-2 CASTGASGPDTQYF
TRBD1 TRBJ1-1 TRBV5-1 CASSSGLVGTASIRGNTEAFF
TRBD1 TRBJ2-4 TRBV7-8 CASSLVVTGGIQYF
- TRBJ2-2 TRBV10-3 CAISGGGELFF
- TRBJ2-7 TRBV5-1 CASSLAQLSYEQYF
- TRBJ1-4 TRBV12-3/TRBV12-4 CASSFGSRNEKLFF
TRBD1 TRBJ1-1 TRBV5-1 CASSLRSYDRAGTEAFF
TRBD2 TRBJ2-1 TRBV7-8 CASSLASPGGRGNEQFF
- TRBJ2-4 TRBV13 CASSLRQRVNIQYF
- TRBJ1-1 TRBV12-3/TRBV12-4 CASSLGQGMTEAFF
- TRBJ1-4 TRBV7-2 CASSSRRQKLFF
- TRBJ2-3 TRBV18 CASSGLRGGTDTQYF
- TRBJ1-4 TRBV18 CASSPPQRADEKLFF
- TRBJ2-5 TRBV11-2 CASSFSDSAETQYF
- TRBJ1-3 TRBV5-1 CASSMTVQRGGNTIYF
- TRBJ2-4 TRBV20-1 CSASIRQGAKNIQYF
- TRBJ1-3 TRBV5-6 CASSLTFTAGNTIYF
TRBD2 TRBJ2-5 TRBV27 CASRRGLGGGETQYF
TRBD2 TRBJ2-3 TRBV19 CASSSTRTSGADTQYF
TRBD1 TRBJ1-2 TRBV5-1 CASSLDGTGDGYTF
- TRBJ1-2 TRBV6-1 CASMAGTAANYGYTF
TRBD1 TRBJ1-1 TRBV7-2 CASSLGPRQGGSTEAFF
TRBD1 TRBJ2-1 TRBV5-1 CASGQATYNEQFF
- TRBJ2-5 TRBV11-2 CASSLAGAMYQETQYF
TRBD2 TRBJ2-7 TRBV28 CASSRYGVAGSSYEQYF
- TRBJ1-2 TRBV5-1 CASSLGSTGGYTF
- TRBJ2-5 TRBV5-1 CASSLSWGETQYF
- TRBJ1-6 TRBV20-1 CSGRGPNSPLHF
- TRBJ1-2 TRBV7-9 CASTNLLAANYGYTF
- TRBJ2-3 TRBV6-4 CASSDRRTDTQYF
- TRBJ2-5 TRBV7-2 CASSQGSGALRETQYF
TRBD1 TRBJ2-1 TRBV12-3/TRBV12-4 CASRRTGGNYEQFF
TRBD1 TRBJ1-6 TRBV7-9 CASSLSGQGNSPLHF
TRBD1 TRBJ2-7 TRBV7-2 CASSSGQGAREQYF
- TRBJ2-6 TRBV5-1 CASSGGRSSGANVLTF
- TRBJ2-1 TRBV24-1 CATSDAANNEQFF
- TRBJ2-7 TRBV19 CASSLTTGPEQYF
- TRBJ2-3 TRBV7-2 CASSLGGADTDTQYF
- TRBJ2-3 TRBV7-9 CASSSMASRADTQYF
- TRBJ2-1 TRBV29-1 CSVERNGDEQFF
- TRBJ1-5 TRBV9 CASSVTADSNQPQHF
- TRBJ2-6 TRBV12-3/TRBV12-4 CASRTTNSGANVLTF
- TRBJ2-6 TRBV19 CASSQQGPGANVLTF